The TCR beta chain under discussion was sequenced for a study of Ad26.COV2.S vaccination and SARS-CoV-2 variants. Study-wide background: In the COV1001 trial, the donor was in the Ad26.COV2.S arm. Into the muscle, Ad26.COV2.S was dosed once or twice, 56 days apart. Study findings and constraints: Breadth of non-spike TCRs did not differ between vaccinees and placebo recipients. Spike-specific CD8+ and CD4+ T cell responses reportedly showed substantial breadth after vaccination.

Assay: immunoSEQ multiplex PCR; the TCRdb copy retains only in-frame clones and omits some. The data show about 500,000 clones, about 88% seen once. Germline V CDR1 and CDR2: MNHEY, SMNVEV (reference sequence). There are 15 residues in the CDR3. V was cut by 6 bases and J by 2 bases, with 14 bases left in between. Points on this clone: Its antigen is currently unknown.

Regarding treatment: some 20 received Ad26.COV2.S at low or high dose, single or two shots; 5 received placebo; per-sample allocation not given. Following the first vaccine or placebo injection, samples were taken on day 63. The chain has TRBV27 and TRBJ2-1, with TRBD1 as a possible D gene (6 bases). The source of this sequence is a person aged 18 to 65 who received the Ad26.COV2.S COVID-19 vaccine or a placebo. The material was peripheral blood, obtained in a trial of Ad26.COV2.S vaccine versus placebo. Here the CDR3 DNA reads TGTGCCAGCAGCCCGGACAGCGAGCCCTACAATGAGCAGTTCTTC. Protein: CASSPDSEPYNEQFF.